The sequence of this T cell receptor (beta chain) was determined in a study of T cell repertoires in cytomegalovirus infection (dated by TCRdb to about 2019). At the level of the whole study: Because public TCR beta signatures pointed to carriage of CMV infection together with the matching HLA type, the HLA type of each donor mattered for the analysis. Study-level results and caveats: Cumulative frequency of public TCR beta family members discriminated carriers of CMV infection plus the relevant HLA type in this cohort and an independent 352-donor cohort. The ex vivo response was dominated by HLA-C-restricted CMV-specific TCR beta clonotypes, which also provided the single most frequent clonotype in two of eight donors.

The instrument given in TCRdb is Illumina HiSeq 1500. In TCRdb, the public reads were trimmed at Q25 with fastp and aligned with MiXCR, with productive beta chains retained. A single entry per CDR3 protein holds the most common genes and DNA from its merged rows. A total of 160,000 or so distinct CDR3 sequences appear in this sample, about a quarter of them only once. The top ten clones comprise approximately 11% of the sample. Concerning this clonotype itself: Its binding antigen is unknown. Base qualities were left out, and no much larger clone turns up one base away.

Inclusive of the bounding cysteine and phenylalanine, the CDR3 is 15 residues long. Kept here is only the CDR3 DNA, which spans 45 bases and is read in frame from base 1. Per the germline V gene, SGHDN is the CDR1 and FVKESK is the CDR2. The germline ends are 10 bases apart after V is trimmed by 1 base and J by 1 base. The rearrangement joined TRBV14 to TRBJ1-1; TRBD1 is a weak D gene call, 6 bases matching. The specimen sequenced was PBMCs. The receptor comes from a human donor in good health (CMV status not recorded). Some clones in this sample may be carry-over from other donors' samples. This receptor carries the CDR3 CASSQGGGKNTEAFF. The bases are TGTGCCAGCAGCCAAGGAGGGGGGAAGAACACTGAAGCTTTCTTT.